The clone carrying this T cell receptor beta chain is medium-sized. Its antigen is not known. The data were obtained in a study of CD8+CD57+ T cells in acquired aplastic anemia. Study-wide results and limits: Patients were compared with controls for CD8+ Simpson's diversity, and no significant difference emerged. Patients and controls shared approximately 30 CD8+ CDR3 sequences, highly expressed in patients.

CDR1 and CDR2 from the germline V gene are ENHRY and SYGVKD. The J segment lost 2 bases and the V segment lost 6 bases, leaving 6 bases of the junction unmatched. The CDR3 contains 14 residues. Genomic DNA constituted the template upon which TCR beta VDJ and CDR3 profiling was performed. Using its own MiXCR run on the reads, TCRdb lists one record per CDR3 protein. The sample includes approximately 150,000 distinct CDR3 sequences, less than 60% of them seen just once. For sequencing, patients were chosen who had shown expansion of CD8+CD57+ cells by flow cytometry. A severe acquired aplastic anemia diagnosis applied to all patients.

This chain uses TRBV10-3 with TRBJ1-1; 7 bases agree with TRBD1. The sample taken for sequencing was sorted CD4+, CD8+, or CD8+CD57+ T cells (not recorded which) from PBMCs. The TCR comes from a human donor with aplastic anemia. CDR3 bases: TGTGCCATCAGGGGGACAGCGCTCAACACTGAAGCTTTCTTT. As protein: CAIRGTALNTEAFF.